This TCR beta chain was found in a study of T cell changes during pregnancy in multiple sclerosis. Data came from immunoSEQ multiplex PCR; TCRdb stores just in-frame clones and leaves some out. Among 40,000 to 50,000 clones listed, 80% to 95% were seen once. Germline V gives CDR1 SGHRS, CDR2 YFSETQ. The CDR3 consists of 14 residues. The V segment lost 1 base and the J segment 6 bases; nucleotides outside the gene matches: 2. The receptor was isolated from a female donor with multiple sclerosis, enrolled in a pregnancy study. The sample consisted of CD4+ T cells from peripheral blood mononuclear cells, taken before pregnancy. The rearrangement uses TRBV5-1 and TRBJ2-7, with 12 bases that match TRBD2. The CDR3 loop is CASSLRTSGTEQYF. The CDR3 DNA is TGCGCCAGCAGCTTGAGGACTAGCGGGACCGAGCAGTACTTC.